These 20 T cell receptor beta chains originate from one sample sequenced in a study of cytomegalovirus exposure and HLA in healthy donors. Only in-frame clones appear in the TCRdb table, and some are missing; sequencing was by immunoSEQ multiplex PCR. The sample consists of 150,000 or so clones, roughly nine tenths of them appearing once. The material sequenced was PBMCs. These receptor sequences come from a woman aged 18-35 years in good health and CMV-seronegative.

The chain employs TRBV7-9 and TRBJ2-1; TRBD2 matches 12 bases. The CDR3 consists of 18 residues. The germline gives CDR1 SEHNR, CDR2 FQNEAQ (reference sequence). With V trimmed by 0 bases and J by 9 bases, 12 bases remained unmatched. In DNA, the CDR3 is TGTGCCAGCAGCTTAGCTAATTTCCTAGCGGGGGGGCACGGTGAGCAGTTCTTC. Its protein is CASSLANFLAGGHGEQFF.

The gene calls are TRBV18 and TRBJ2-5; D is unresolved. CDR1 is KGHSH and CDR2 is LQKENI in the germline V gene. CDR3 length equals 14 residues. V was pared by 6 bases and J by 5 bases, with 16 bases between. CDR3 coding DNA: TGTGCCAGCTCGCTCGAAACAGTGGTGGAGACCCAGTACTTC. Translation: CASSLETVVETQYF. The variable domain in full, completed from reference TRBV18 and TRBJ2-5, reads NAGVMQNPRHLVRRRGQEARLRCSPMKGHSHVYWYRQLPEEGLKFMVYLQKENIIDESGMPKERFSAEFPKEGPSILRIQQVVRGDSAAYFCASSLETVVETQYFGPGTRLLVL.

The chain couples TRBV7-2 to TRBJ2-4; D remains unclear. The CDR3 runs to 11 residues. Trimming shortened V by 3 bases and J by 7 bases, and 4 bases separated the two germline ends. Per germline, CDR1 SGHTA and CDR2 FQGNSA. The chain's CDR3 is CASSFRNIQYF. In DNA form, the CDR3 reads TGTGCCAGCAGCTTTCGGAACATTCAGTACTTC.

The chain is built from TRBV15 and TRBJ1-6; 8 positions agree with TRBD1. CDR1 is LNHNV, CDR2 YYDKDF, per germline (reference sequence). The CDR3 length is 13 residues. The V gene end was trimmed by 4 bases and the J gene end by 10 bases; junction bases not matched to a gene: 3. The CDR3 region has the DNA TGTGCCACCAGCAAGGACAGGGCCTCACCCCTCCACTTT. Translation gives CATSKDRASPLHF.

This chain joins TRBV10-3 and TRBJ2-7, with 8 bases identical to TRBD1. With V trimmed by 6 bases and J by 3 bases, 10 bases remained unmatched. Per the germline V gene, CDR1 is ENHRY and CDR2 is SYGVKD. The CDR3 loop spans 15 amino acids. DNA for the CDR3: TGTGCCATCAGGGGGGAACAGGGGGAAGACTACGAGCAGTACTTC. Translating it yields CAIRGEQGEDYEQYF.

This clone appeared once. The gene calls are TRBV12-5 and TRBJ1-5; TRBD1 is a possible D gene (6 bases). The germline gives CDR1 LGHNT, CDR2 FRNRAP. Trimming removed 6 bases from V and 3 bases from J, with 15 bases in between. CDR3 length: 15 residues. CDR3 in amino acids: CASGPWTEDNQPQHF. The CDR3 DNA sequence: TGTGCTAGTGGCCCCTGGACAGAAGACAATCAGCCCCAGCATTTT.

The chain combines TRBV6-1 with TRBJ2-1, with 8 bases identical to TRBD1. From germline, CDR1 is MNHNS and CDR2 SASEGT. This CDR3 spans 16 amino acids. J lost 4 bases, V lost 6 bases, and 11 bases had no gene match. Here the CDR3 DNA reads TGTGCCAGCAGGGAACTCCGGGACAGGTATTACAATGAGCAGTTCTTC. Its translation: CASRELRDRYYNEQFF.

This clone was picked up a small number of times. The chain carries TRBV5-1 and TRBJ2-2, with a tentative D call TRBD2 (6 bases). The ends were cut back, 4 bases at V and 0 bases at J, with 7 bases in the middle. The CDR3 extends over 14 amino acids. Germline V gives CDR1 SGHRS, CDR2 YFSETQ. CDR3 bases: TGCGCCAGCAGCAGGGACTCGAACACCGGGGAGCTGTTTTTT. Its translation: CASSRDSNTGELFF.

This rearrangement joins TRBV2 to TRBJ1-6; D gene ambiguous. Germline V gene sequence: CDR1 SNHLY, CDR2 FYNNEI. V lost 5 bases, J lost 9 bases, and 8 bases lay in between. The CDR3 spans 12 residues. Written as DNA, the CDR3 is TGTGCCAGCAGTCCTCCTAGTTCACCCCTCCACTTT. This sequence encodes CASSPPSSPLHF.

The chain links TRBV6-6 to TRBJ1-2; a weak D match, TRBD1 (6 bases). Trimming pared 3 bases from V and 2 bases from J, leaving 13 bases between. This CDR3 has 15 amino acids. Germline CDR1 reads MNHNY; CDR2 reads SVGAGI (reference sequence). CDR3 sequence: CASSYGQGRNYGYTF. The CDR3 region has the DNA TGTGCCAGCAGTTATGGTCAGGGGCGCAACTATGGCTACACCTTC.

The CDR3 reads CASSPEESYEQYF. The DNA for the CDR3 is TGTGCCAGCAGCCCCGAGGAATCCTACGAGCAGTACTTC. The chain uses TRBV13 and TRBJ2-7; D is uncertain. Germline CDR1 is PRHDT and CDR2 is FYEKMQ (reference sequence). Trimming cost V 5 bases and J 1 base, with 9 bases left between them. CDR3 size: 13 residues.

The J gene is TRBJ2-7, the V gene TRBV27, with D tentatively TRBD2 (5 bases). The length of the CDR3 is 13 residues. Germline V gene lookup returns CDR1 MNHEY and CDR2 SMNVEV (reference sequence). With 6 bases removed from V and 3 bases from J, the gap between germline ends came to 12 bases. CDR3 sequence (DNA): TGTGCCAGCAGCAGTTTCCGGGGCTACGAGCAGTACTTC. Translating it yields CASSSFRGYEQYF.

This sequence joins TRBV2 and TRBJ2-7; D perhaps matches TRBD2 (5 bases). V shed 8 bases and J shed 7 bases, with 18 bases lying between them. CDR1 is SNHLY, CDR2 FYNNEI, per germline. This CDR3 has 13 residues. The CDR3 DNA sequence: TGTGCCAGCCTCGAGGGTGCGGCGCTTGAGCAGTACTTC. Protein product: CASLEGAALEQYF.

The V call is TRBV11-2, the J call TRBJ2-7, with 8 nucleotides matching TRBD1. Germline values: CDR1 SGHAT, CDR2 FQNNGV. The CDR3 covers 13 residues. With V trimmed by 5 bases and J by 6 bases, 6 bases remained unmatched. The CDR3 region has the DNA TGTGCCAGCAGCGCCATAGGACAGGGCGAGCAGTACTTC. Its translation: CASSAIGQGEQYF.

V and J are TRBV18 and TRBJ1-3; 7 bases are shared with TRBD1. The CDR3 totals 14 residues. Trimming at V came to 2 bases and at J to 4 bases, leaving 2 bases not matched to a gene. Germline CDR1 and CDR2: KGHSH and LQKENI. The CDR3 region has the DNA TGTGCCAGCTCACCAGAGGGACAGGGAAACACCATATATTTT. Amino acid sequence: CASSPEGQGNTIYF.

The CDR3 sequence is CATNLSLNTEAFF. Written as DNA, the CDR3 is TGTGCCACCAATCTGAGCTTGAACACTGAAGCTTTCTTT. The chain uses TRBV6-5 and TRBJ1-1; no firm D call. CDR1 and CDR2 (germline): MNHEY, SVGAGI. V shed 10 bases and J shed 0 bases, with 12 bases lying between them. There are 13 residues in the CDR3.

V gene TRBV5-1 combines with J gene TRBJ2-2, with D perhaps matching TRBD1 (6 bases). The germline V and J ends were trimmed by 7 bases and 1 base, with 14 bases remaining between them. CDR1 and CDR2 (germline): SGHRS, YFSETQ. This CDR3 has 15 residues. CDR3: CASGNQGRNTGELFF. DNA of the CDR3: TGCGCCAGCGGCAACCAGGGGCGGAACACCGGGGAGCTGTTTTTT.

The chain uses TRBV7-3 and TRBJ1-1, with D perhaps TRBD1 (6 bases). Trimming pared 4 bases from V and 0 bases from J, leaving 12 bases between. The CDR3 is 15 amino acids. CDR1 and CDR2 (germline): SGHTA, FQGTGA. CDR3 in amino acids: CASSSWTELNTEAFF. CDR3 DNA: TGTGCCAGCAGCTCCTGGACAGAGTTGAACACTGAAGCTTTCTTT.

This sequence joins TRBV7-2 and TRBJ2-5, with D perhaps TRBD1 (6 bases). Between the trimmed V and J ends, which lost 2 bases and 1 base, there was a span of 11 bases. Per the germline V gene, CDR1 is SGHTA and CDR2 is FQGNSA. The CDR3 spans 15 residues. The DNA for the CDR3 is TGTGCCAGCAGCTTAAATTACAGGGTCCAAGAGACCCAGTACTTC. Translation: CASSLNYRVQETQYF.

V usage is TRBV5-4 and J usage is TRBJ1-2; D remains ambiguous. Germline CDR1 and CDR2: SGHNT and YYREEE (reference sequence). Trimming took 4 bases from V and 8 from J, leaving 18 bases between them. The CDR3 extends over 14 amino acids. CDR3: CASSAADSAGGYTF. The CDR3 DNA sequence: TGTGCCAGCAGCGCAGCGGACTCCGCGGGGGGCTACACCTTC.